The entry below gives a single T cell receptor beta chain sequence along with its context. What it binds is not known. As for time point: sample taken at primary tumor resection. Tumor, nontumor lung or frozen PBMC supplied whole RNA that was sequenced unsorted. This entry comes from a study of spatial heterogeneity in lung cancer. Looking at the study overall: Unique TCR and UMI combinations averaged more than ten appearances each in raw reads. Study conclusions and caveats: Blood showed ubiquitous tumor TCRs more often at resection than at routine follow-up.

Unique molecular identifiers tagged every individual TCR cDNA molecule. MiXCR, applied by TCRdb to the 5' RACE reads, yields one record per CDR3 protein. The sample holds 7,500 to 9,500 distinct CDR3 sequences; over 7.5% are singletons and the top ten take 25% to 30%. This CDR3 is 13 amino acids long. Germline assignment: CDR1 KGHDR and CDR2 SFDVKD. Germline trimming cut 7 bases from V and 4 bases from J; bases unmatched to any gene: 2. This specimen consisted of PBMCs, obtained at surgery. The sequence was collected from a female donor with early-stage non-small cell lung cancer. The rearrangement uses TRBV24-1 and TRBJ2-2, with 7 bases matching TRBD2. The DNA for the CDR3 is TGTGCCACCAGCAGGGAGGGCACCGGGGAGCTGTTTTTT. Translation: CATSREGTGELFF.